The rows below give T cell receptor beta chains drawn from one sample of a study of blood T cell repertoires in COVID-19. Produced via immunoSEQ multiplex PCR; TCRdb's table is partial and in-frame only. The sample lists under 150,000 clones; around 83% were seen once. The sample taken for sequencing was peripheral blood. These receptors came from a man aged 35 to 55 with acute or convalescent COVID-19. Both conserved end residues are part of each CDR3. The D gene is left open where the match is weak. The listing skips clone size in some rows; elsewhere it reads once, few, many or a size class.

cdr3_aa cdr3_nt v_call clone_size d_call j_call
CASTASGGETGELFF TGTGCCAGCACTGCTAGCGGGGGAGAGACCGGGGAGCTGTTTTTT TRBV6-5 NA TRBD2 TRBJ2-2
CASSLSGGDGYGYTF TGCGCCAGCAGCTTATCTGGAGGGGATGGCTATGGCTACACCTTC TRBV5-1 NA NA TRBJ1-2
CASSVVVDILAKNIQYF TGTGCCAGCAGTGTCGTGGTTGACATCCTAGCCAAAAACATTCAGTACTTC TRBV2 NA NA TRBJ2-4
CASSPAAYSGNTIYF TGTGCCAGCTCACCTGCGGCCTACTCTGGAAACACCATATATTTT TRBV18 NA NA TRBJ1-3
CSVILAGVGYF TGCAGCGTCATACTAGCGGGCGTGGGGTACTTC TRBV29-1 NA TRBD2 TRBJ2-7
CASSYVTGAGEQYF TGTGCCAGCAGTTACGTGACAGGGGCAGGCGAGCAGTACTTC TRBV6-5 NA TRBD1 TRBJ2-7
CASSLRSARWEQYF TGTGCCAGCAGCCTTCGCTCGGCGCGGTGGGAGCAGTACTTC TRBV3-1/TRBV3-2 many NA TRBJ2-7
CASSDSTSRALGELFF TGTGCCAGCAGTGACTCGACTAGCCGGGCCCTCGGGGAGCTGTTTTTT TRBV6-4 NA TRBD2 TRBJ2-2
CASSLQGSHGYTF TGTGCCAGCAGCCTACAGGGGAGCCATGGCTACACCTTC TRBV27 NA TRBD1 TRBJ1-2
CASSLRSGLPSTGELFF TGTGCCAGCAGTTTAAGGTCGGGTCTCCCGTCCACCGGGGAGCTGTTTTTT TRBV27 NA NA TRBJ2-2
CASSVDVVDTGLQNTEAFF TGTGCCAGCAGCGTAGACGTAGTCGATACAGGGCTCCAGAACACTGAAGCTTTCTTT TRBV9 NA NA TRBJ1-1
CASSPARDYNSPLHF TGTGCCAGCAGCCCGGCGCGGGACTATAATTCACCCCTCCACTTT TRBV11-2 NA NA TRBJ1-6
CASSLWAGGRYEQYF TGCGCCAGCAGCTTGTGGGCAGGGGGTCGGTACGAGCAGTACTTC TRBV5-1 NA TRBD1 TRBJ2-7
CATSDWTGLTDTQYF TGTGCCACCAGTGACTGGACAGGGCTCACAGATACGCAGTATTTT TRBV24-1 NA TRBD1 TRBJ2-3
CASSTSGGAGETQYF TGTGCCAGCAGCACTAGCGGGGGGGCCGGGGAGACCCAGTACTTC TRBV7-6 NA TRBD2 TRBJ2-5
CASSLRRSGQRYEQYF TGTGCCAGCAGTTTACGGCGATCGGGACAGCGCTACGAGCAGTACTTC TRBV27 NA TRBD1 TRBJ2-7
CASSPYSQGSNEQFF TGTGCCAGCAGCCCCTACTCACAGGGGTCCAATGAGCAGTTCTTC TRBV13 NA TRBD1 TRBJ2-1
CASSLLAGGYNEQFF TGTGCCAGCAGCTTACTAGCGGGGGGTTACAATGAGCAGTTCTTC TRBV11-2 NA TRBD2 TRBJ2-1
CASSSGKVGVSEKLFF TGTGCCAGCAGCTCCGGTAAGGTCGGAGTAAGTGAAAAACTGTTTTTT TRBV5-4 NA NA TRBJ1-4
CASNRQTGTVNYGYTF TGTGCCTCCAACCGCCAGACCGGGACAGTCAACTATGGCTACACCTTC TRBV19 NA TRBD1 TRBJ1-2
CASSSGTSGTGELFF TGTGCCAGCAGCTCCGGGACTAGCGGGACCGGGGAGCTGTTTTTT TRBV3-1/TRBV3-2 NA TRBD2 TRBJ2-2
CASTDDSDSPSYEQYF TGTGCCAGCACCGACGATTCGGACAGCCCCTCCTACGAGCAGTACTTC TRBV6-6 NA NA TRBJ2-7
CASSSPLDNNEKLFF TGTGCCAGCAGCTCGCCTTTGGACAATAATGAAAAACTGTTTTTT TRBV7-9 NA NA TRBJ1-4
CASSNPRGGGLNQPQHF TGTGCCAGCAGCAACCCCCGGGGCGGAGGGCTAAATCAGCCCCAGCATTTT TRBV21-1 NA NA TRBJ1-5
CSVGGGTGANVLTF TGCAGCGTTGGAGGGGGAACAGGGGCCAACGTCCTGACTTTC TRBV29-1 NA NA TRBJ2-6
CASSPDRVATDTQYF TGTGCCAGCAGCCCGGACAGGGTGGCCACAGATACGCAGTATTTT TRBV5-6 NA TRBD1 TRBJ2-3
CATSGGLAGTDTQYF TGTGCCACCAGTGGCGGACTAGCGGGGACAGATACGCAGTATTTT TRBV24-1 few TRBD2 TRBJ2-3
CASSPYTGTAKNIQYF TGTGCCAGCAGCCCATATACCGGGACAGCAAAAAACATTCAGTACTTC TRBV5-8 NA TRBD1 TRBJ2-4
CASSSPRDRVEKLFF TGTGCCAGCAGCTCCCCGCGGGACAGAGTCGAAAAACTGTTTTTT TRBV7-9 NA TRBD1 TRBJ1-4
CASGFRQGKYEQYF TGTGCCAGCGGGTTCCGACAGGGGAAATACGAGCAGTACTTC TRBV6-5 NA TRBD1 TRBJ2-7
CAISLDRVNNYGYTF TGTGCCATCAGTTTAGACAGGGTTAATAACTATGGCTACACCTTC TRBV10-3 NA TRBD1 TRBJ1-2
CAWSGQGRDYGYTF TGTGCCTGGAGTGGACAGGGCCGGGACTATGGCTACACCTTC TRBV30 NA TRBD1 TRBJ1-2
CASSPGLAGGLTETQYF TGTGCCAGCTCACCGGGACTAGCGGGGGGATTAACGGAGACCCAGTACTTC TRBV18 NA TRBD2 TRBJ2-5
CASSEEGGRAYEQYF TGTGCCAGCAGCGAAGAGGGCGGCAGAGCCTACGAGCAGTACTTC TRBV5-5 NA NA TRBJ2-7
CASSLSSGQGYDEQFF TGTGCCAGCAGCTTAAGCTCGGGACAGGGATACGATGAGCAGTTCTTC TRBV7-3 NA TRBD1 TRBJ2-1
CASSQAGTGFFF TGTGCCAGCAGCCAAGCCGGGACAGGGTTTTTCTTC TRBV3-1/TRBV3-2 NA TRBD1 TRBJ2-1
CASKPGHSIQETQYF TGTGCCAGTAAGCCGGGACACTCGATCCAAGAGACCCAGTACTTC TRBV19 NA NA TRBJ2-5
CASTYRGTTEAFF TGTGCCAGCACTTACAGGGGGACCACTGAAGCTTTCTTT TRBV6-5 NA TRBD1 TRBJ1-1
CASSLSPQRDRGQGGYTF TGTGCCAGCAGTTTATCGCCTCAGAGGGACAGGGGGCAGGGTGGCTACACCTTC TRBV27 NA TRBD1 TRBJ1-2
CASLPKTGARANTGELFF TGTGCCAGCCTCCCGAAAACAGGGGCCCGTGCAAACACCGGGGAGCTGTTTTTT TRBV6-4 NA TRBD1 TRBJ2-2
CASSRTGSLRVLTF TGTGCCAGCAGCCGGACAGGCTCCTTGCGCGTCCTGACTTTC TRBV6-5 NA TRBD1 TRBJ2-6
CASSLGQLPQRTDTQYF TGTGCCAGTAGTCTTGGACAGCTCCCTCAACGCACAGATACGCAGTATTTT TRBV19 NA NA TRBJ2-3